This T cell receptor (beta chain) was recovered during a study of PD-L1 blockade in urothelial cancer. Overall study context: About nine tenths of the roughly 30 patients were men with bladder-origin urothelial cancer. Once treatment had started, blood was analyzed at 3 weeks (second dose) and again at 6 weeks. Prior chemotherapy in patients spanned 0 to 3 regimens.

The CDR3 has 15 amino acids. Germline V gene lookup returns CDR1 SGDLS and CDR2 YYNGEE. Trimming left V 4 bases short and J 3 bases short, with 14 bases between. Every PCR received spiked-in synthetic TCR analog templates. Sequenced by immunoSEQ multiplex PCR; TCRdb stores in-frame clones only, minus some. The top ten clones hold around 3.4% of a sample with 30,000 to 40,000 clones, 82% of them seen once. The V call is TRBV9, the J call TRBJ2-1, with a weak D call TRBD1 (7 bases). The starting material was PBMCs, obtained around atezolizumab (anti-PD-L1) treatment. The receptor was isolated from a man aged 70-80 years with urothelial cancer. In DNA form, the CDR3 reads TGTGCCAGCAGCCAGGGGGGTTTGGGCTACAATGAGCAGTTCTTC. It specifies CASSQGGLGYNEQFF.